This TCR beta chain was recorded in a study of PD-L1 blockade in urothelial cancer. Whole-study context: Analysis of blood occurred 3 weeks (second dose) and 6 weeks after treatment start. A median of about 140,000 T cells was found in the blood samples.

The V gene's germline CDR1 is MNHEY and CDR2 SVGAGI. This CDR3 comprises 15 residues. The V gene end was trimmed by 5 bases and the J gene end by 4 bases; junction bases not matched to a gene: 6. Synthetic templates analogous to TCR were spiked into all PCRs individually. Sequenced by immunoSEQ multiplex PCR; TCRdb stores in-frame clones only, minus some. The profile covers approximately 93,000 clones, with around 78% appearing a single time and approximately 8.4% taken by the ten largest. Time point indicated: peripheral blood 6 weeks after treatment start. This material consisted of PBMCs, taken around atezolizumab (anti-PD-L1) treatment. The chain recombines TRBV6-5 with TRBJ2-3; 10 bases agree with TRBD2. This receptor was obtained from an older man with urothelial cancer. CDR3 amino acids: CASSLSGRGPDTQYF. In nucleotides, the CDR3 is TGTGCCAGCAGTCTCAGCGGGAGGGGGCCAGATACGCAGTATTTT.